These 18 T cell receptor beta chains share one sample of origin, sequenced in a study of cytomegalovirus exposure and HLA in healthy donors. 60 Vbeta and 13 Jbeta primers were used in PCR. The data were produced by immunoSEQ multiplex PCR, yet TCRdb's version contains in-frame clones alone and is incomplete. The table records 150,000 to 200,000 clones, 55% to 65% of them present only once. Specimen: PBMCs. These receptors originate from a man aged 40-49 years in good health and CMV-seronegative.

Note on this clone: The junction departs from germline at one end; a sequencing error may be responsible. CDR3 bases: TGTTCCAGCAGCTTAGCTAGCGGGGGCCCTAATGAGCAGTTCTTC. Translation gives CSSSLASGGPNEQFF. The chain is built from TRBV7-9 and TRBJ2-1, with 10 bases lining up with TRBD2. The CDR3 has 15 residues. Germline CDR1 and CDR2: SEHNR and FQNEAQ (reference sequence).

This clone was counted a few times. The chain uses TRBV5-1 and TRBJ2-3; TRBD1 matches 9 bases. With V trimmed by 3 bases and J by 5 bases, 4 bases remained unmatched. Germline lookup yields CDR1 SGHRS and CDR2 YFSETQ. The CDR3 has 14 residues. CDR3 in DNA: TGCGCCAGCAGCTGGACAGGGGAAGGAGATACGCAGTATTTT. Translation: CASSWTGEGDTQYF.

Concerning this clone itself: This CDR3 is also generated by other DNA sequences in the sample. The V call is TRBV5-6, the J call TRBJ2-5; TRBD2 agrees at 7 bases. With 0 bases clipped from V and 4 bases from J, the junction kept 0 bases outside the gene matches. Germline CDR1 SGHDT, CDR2 YYEEEE. This CDR3 has 13 residues. The DNA of the CDR3 is TGTGCCAGCAGCTTGGCGGGAGGAGAGACCCAGTACTTC. Its translation: CASSLAGGETQYF.

The chain has TRBV10-3 and TRBJ1-5, with 7 bases lining up with TRBD1. CDR1 is ENHRY and CDR2 is SYGVKD in the germline V gene. The CDR3 has 14 amino acids. J gave up 3 bases and V 3 bases, and 2 bases lay outside the gene matches. CDR3 protein: CAISDRGTNQPQHF. Here the CDR3 DNA reads TGTGCCATCAGTGACAGGGGGACCAATCAGCCCCAGCATTTT.

The chain employs TRBV10-3 and TRBJ2-1; tentative D call: TRBD2 (6 bases). The CDR3 runs to 15 residues. Germline lookup yields CDR1 ENHRY and CDR2 SYGVKD. Trimming pared 6 bases from V and 2 bases from J, leaving 14 bases between. The CDR3 DNA reads TGTGCCATCAGCCCCTCTACTAGCCCCTACAATGAGCAGTTCTTC. Its protein is CAISPSTSPYNEQFF.

The table lists this clone with a count of one. The chain is built from TRBV5-1 and TRBJ2-6; D is perhaps TRBD2 (6 bases). This CDR3 has 15 residues. V was trimmed by 4 bases and J by 1 base, leaving 9 bases between them. Per the germline V gene, CDR1 is SGHRS and CDR2 is YFSETQ. The CDR3 nucleotides are TGCGCCAGCAGCCCCCGGGGGTCTGGGGCCAACGTCCTGACTTTC. Translating it yields CASSPRGSGANVLTF.

This chain joins TRBV7-2 and TRBJ2-7; 11 nucleotides agree with TRBD2. The CDR3 runs 18 residues. V lost 0 bases and J lost 0; bases outside the gene matches: 7. Germline V gene lookup returns CDR1 SGHTA and CDR2 FQGNSA. The CDR3 sequence: CASSLAAPSGGLSYEQYF. The DNA for the CDR3 is TGTGCCAGCAGCTTAGCCGCCCCTAGCGGGGGGCTCTCCTACGAGCAGTACTTC.

This rearrangement joins TRBV7-8 to TRBJ2-1; D perhaps matches TRBD2 (6 bases). The CDR3 sequence is 15 residues long. V was shortened by 5 bases and J by 5 bases, with 16 bases between the two germline ends. Per the germline V gene, CDR1 is SGHVS and CDR2 is FQNEAQ. CDR3 residues: CASSHLAQRNNEQFF. CDR3 DNA sequence: TGTGCCAGCAGCCACCTAGCGCAGCGCAACAATGAGCAGTTCTTC.

The V gene is TRBV25-1, the J gene TRBJ2-5, with D perhaps matching TRBD2 (6 bases). Looked up from germline, CDR1 is MGHDK and CDR2 is SYGVNS. Deletions cut 8 bases from V and 3 bases from J, with 10 bases between. The CDR3 totals 12 residues. CDR3 sequence: CASGWGEETQYF. The CDR3 nucleotides read TGTGCCAGCGGGTGGGGGGAAGAGACCCAGTACTTC.

This chain links TRBV29-1 with TRBJ2-1; a weak D match, TRBD2 (6 bases). V lost 1 base and J lost 7, with 8 bases in between. The CDR3 has 12 residues. Germline V gene lookup returns CDR1 SQVTM and CDR2 ANQGSEA. The CDR3 protein is CSVEGGGNEQFF. DNA for the CDR3: TGCAGCGTTGAAGGAGGAGGGAATGAGCAGTTCTTC.

The rearrangement links TRBV7-2 to TRBJ1-5, with TRBD1 matching over 7 bases. The CDR3 has 19 amino acids. Germline V gene sequence: CDR1 SGHTA, CDR2 FQGNSA. J gave up 0 bases and V 1 base, and 12 bases lay outside the gene matches. The CDR3 spells CASSLVGLGTAYSNQPQHF. The DNA of the CDR3 is TGTGCCAGCAGCTTAGTCGGCCTTGGGACAGCGTATAGCAATCAGCCCCAGCATTTT.

This chain links TRBV5-6 with TRBJ2-7; possibly TRBD1 for D (5 bases). CDR1 is SGHDT, CDR2 YYEEEE, per germline. The CDR3 runs to 14 residues. V lost 3 bases to trimming and J lost 2 bases, with 12 bases between them. The CDR3 region is CASSYTGIPYEQYF. The CDR3 coding sequence is TGTGCCAGCAGCTATACAGGCATTCCCTACGAGCAGTACTTC.

The CDR3: CASSQDSSGRVNEQFF. As DNA, the CDR3 is TGCGCCAGCAGCCAAGACTCTAGCGGGAGGGTGAATGAGCAGTTCTTC. The chain recombines TRBV4-3 with TRBJ2-1, with 12 nucleotides matching TRBD2. Germline V CDR1 and CDR2: LGHNA, YSLEER. The CDR3 extends over 16 amino acids. V lost 0 bases to trimming and J lost 7 bases; unmatched junction nucleotides: 4.

This clone was found a few times. The V gene is TRBV5-1, the J gene TRBJ2-3; D is unresolved. The germline V gene has CDR1 SGHRS and CDR2 YFSETQ. The CDR3 contains 15 residues. Trimming pared 0 bases from V and 4 bases from J, leaving 12 bases between. CDR3 protein: CASSLGPQSADTQYF. CDR3 coding DNA: TGCGCCAGCAGCTTGGGGCCGCAATCCGCAGATACGCAGTATTTT.

The CDR3 spells CASSPQLAGGPETQYF. Written as DNA, the CDR3 is TGTGCCAGCAGCCCCCAGCTAGCGGGAGGGCCTGAGACCCAGTACTTC. This sequence joins TRBV5-4 and TRBJ2-5; TRBD2 aligns across 12 bases. The CDR3 sequence is 16 residues long. The J segment lost 5 bases and the V segment lost 4 bases, leaving 9 bases of the junction unmatched. Germline V gene sequence: CDR1 SGHNT, CDR2 YYREEE (reference sequence).

This sequence joins TRBV6-5 and TRBJ1-1, with D unresolved. CDR1 is MNHEY, CDR2 SVGAGI, per germline. This CDR3 comprises 14 residues. Deletions cut 0 bases from V and 5 bases from J, with 10 bases between. CDR3 protein: CASSYSPASTEAFF. CDR3 in DNA: TGTGCCAGCAGTTACTCCCCAGCGAGTACTGAAGCTTTCTTT.

V and J are TRBV28 and TRBJ1-2; the match to TRBD1 covers 7 bases. Germline-derived CDR1 and CDR2 are MDHEN and SYDVKM. Trimming at V came to 10 bases and at J to 1 base, leaving 12 bases not matched to a gene. CDR3 length: 15 residues. The CDR3 is CATDPGQKLNYGYTF. CDR3 nucleotides: TGTGCCACGGACCCGGGACAGAAGCTTAACTATGGCTACACCTTC.

The V and J genes are TRBV5-1 and TRBJ2-1, with TRBD2 matching over 8 bases. This CDR3 contains 15 residues. Germline V gives CDR1 SGHRS, CDR2 YFSETQ. The V and J ends lost 0 bases and 4 bases, in that order; junction bases with no gene match: 3. The DNA for the CDR3 is TGCGCCAGCAGCTTGGACGGGGGGGATTACAATGAGCAGTTCTTC. Its protein product is CASSLDGGDYNEQFF.